Below are 15 T cell receptor beta chains sequenced from a single sample in a study of early T cells in non-severe SARS-CoV-2 infection. TCRdb called the 5' RACE reads again in MiXCR, with one record for every CDR3 protein. The profile shows 75,000 to 90,000 distinct CDR3 sequences, about 6.5% of them singletons. Sequenced: whole blood. Source of these receptors: an adult who was a healthcare worker with PCR-confirmed SARS-CoV-2 infection or an uninfected control (not recorded which).

This clonotype was observed at least ten times. The DNA for the CDR3 is TGCAGTGCTAGCCGGACTAGCGGTCAAGAGACCCAGTACTTC. Translation: CSASRTSGQETQYF. The rearrangement uses TRBV20-1 and TRBJ2-5; 10 bases align to TRBD2. The CDR3 length is 14 residues. Losses at the gene ends were 3 bases for V and 2 bases for J; bases not matched to a gene: 3. CDR1 is DFQATT, CDR2 SNEGSKA, per germline (reference sequence).

The table lists this clonotype with a few counts. The chain combines TRBV3-1 with TRBJ2-1; D gene unclear. The CDR3 loop spans 15 amino acids. Germline V gene sequence: CDR1 LGHDT, CDR2 YNNKEL (reference sequence). V dropped 0 bases and J dropped 5 bases, with 11 bases sitting between them. CDR3 in DNA: TGTGCCAGCAGCCAAGATCTTGGGCTAAACAATGAGCAGTTCTTC. This encodes CASSQDLGLNNEQFF.

This clonotype was found many times. This chain connects TRBV10-2 to TRBJ1-1, with 8 bases that match TRBD1. This CDR3 has 13 residues. Per the germline V gene, CDR1 is WSHSY and CDR2 is SAAADI. V trimming: 4 bases; J trimming: 4 bases; junction bases outside the gene matches: 2. CDR3 protein: CASSVTGGTEAFF. CDR3 nucleotides: TGCGCCAGCAGTGTAACAGGGGGCACTGAAGCTTTCTTT.

The chain joins TRBV29-1 to TRBJ2-5, with 7 nucleotides matching TRBD1. The germline V gene has CDR1 SQVTM and CDR2 ANQGSEA. CDR3 length: 14 residues. The CDR3 coding sequence is TGCAGAGTCCATTCGACAGGGTTGGGAGAGACCCAGTACTTC. Protein: CRVHSTGLGETQYF.

This clonotype occurred a few times. The chain carries TRBV3-1 and TRBJ2-7, with D possibly being TRBD1 or TRBD2 (7 bases each). Germline CDR1 reads LGHDT; CDR2 reads YNNKEL (reference sequence). Trimming removed 0 bases from V and 0 bases from J, with 15 bases in between. CDR3 length: 17 residues. CDR3 sequence: CASSQEGRDSYSYEQYF. CDR3 sequence (DNA): TGTGCCAGCAGCCAAGAGGGGAGGGACAGCTACTCCTACGAGCAGTACTTC.

Comments on this clonotype: The junction departs from germline at one end; a sequencing error may be responsible. This chain uses TRBV11-2 with TRBJ2-7; D might be TRBD1 (5 bases). Germline values: CDR1 SGHAT, CDR2 FQNNGV. The length of the CDR3 is 15 residues. CDR3 loop: CVSAKTALASYEQYF. The CDR3 DNA sequence: TGTGTCAGCGCTAAGACAGCCCTGGCGTCCTACGAGCAGTACTTC.

Many counts were recorded for this clonotype. The rearrangement uses TRBV6-2 or TRBV6-3 and TRBJ1-6; 7 bases fit TRBD1. The V gene end was trimmed by 7 bases and the J gene end by 6 bases; junction bases not matched to a gene: 9. This CDR3 comprises 15 residues. The germline V gene encodes CDR1 MNHEY and CDR2 SVGEGT. CDR3 loop: CASIGTVGPNSPLHF. As DNA, the CDR3 is TGTGCCAGCATCGGGACAGTTGGACCTAATTCACCCCTCCACTTT.

Regarding this clonotype: Given the absence of the conserved phenylalanine or tryptophan at the CDR3 end, a read error is likely. This rearrangement joins TRBV29-1 to TRBJ1-1; 7 bases fit TRBD1. Germline-derived CDR1 and CDR2 are SQVTM and ANQGSEA. This CDR3 region has 15 residues. V trimming: 7 bases; J trimming: 2 bases; junction bases outside the gene matches: 13. The CDR3 nucleotides are TGCAGCGCCGCCGGACAGGCAGGGATTAACACTGAAGCTTTCCTT. Residues: CSAAGQAGINTEAFL.

The chain has TRBV6-5 and TRBJ2-3; D is possibly TRBD2 (7 bases). The V and J ends lost 8 bases and 4 bases respectively, with 10 bases between them. The CDR3 runs 12 residues. CDR1 and CDR2 (germline): MNHEY, SVGAGI. The CDR3 loop is CASVGGADTQYF. The CDR3 coding sequence is TGTGCCAGCGTAGGGGGGGCAGATACGCAGTATTTT.

This clonotype has a count of ten or more. V is TRBV6-6 and J is TRBJ2-7; D gene unclear. This CDR3 has 15 residues. Trimming cost V 6 bases and J 0 bases, with 15 bases left between them. Germline V gene data show CDR1 as MNHNY and CDR2 as SVGAGI (reference sequence). CDR3 sequence: CASRNPGQSSYEQYF. DNA of the CDR3: TGTGCCAGCAGAAACCCCGGTCAGTCCTCCTACGAGCAGTACTTC.

This clonotype was seen many times. This chain connects TRBV29-1 to TRBJ1-4; tentative D call: TRBD1 (5 bases). The CDR3 totals 12 residues. V was pared by 4 bases and J by 8 bases, with 11 bases between. The V gene's germline CDR1 is SQVTM and CDR2 ANQGSEA. CDR3 in amino acids: CSVGDQREKLFF. In nucleotides, the CDR3 is TGCAGCGTTGGGGACCAGAGAGAAAAACTGTTTTTT.

This clonotype was detected only a few times. The chain employs TRBV7-2 and TRBJ2-1, with a weak D call TRBD1 (6 bases). Germline V gene lookup returns CDR1 SGHTA and CDR2 FQGNSA. V lost 1 base, J lost 7 bases, and 14 bases lay in between. The CDR3 has 15 amino acids. CDR3 region: CASSLEGRGLNEQFF. For the CDR3, the DNA is TGTGCCAGCAGCTTAGAGGGCAGGGGATTGAATGAGCAGTTCTTC.

This clonotype was picked up a small number of times. V gene TRBV3-1 combines with J gene TRBJ2-5; weak D call: TRBD1 (6 bases). Trimming cost V 3 bases and J 3 bases, with 14 bases left between them. Looked up from germline, CDR1 is LGHDT and CDR2 is YNNKEL (reference sequence). CDR3 length: 15 residues. CDR3: CASSQRSDRKETQYF. The CDR3 region has the DNA TGTGCCAGCAGCCAGAGGTCGGACAGAAAAGAGACCCAGTACTTC.

This clonotype was seen at least ten times. CDR3 residues: CASSLAGVGNTQYF. CDR3 bases: TGTGCCAGCAGCTTGGCCGGGGTAGGAAATACGCAGTATTTT. V gene TRBV5-5 combines with J gene TRBJ2-3; D is perhaps TRBD2 (5 bases). CDR3 length equals 14 residues. V was cut by 0 bases and J by 7 bases, with 12 bases left in between. Germline lookup yields CDR1 SGHKS and CDR2 YYEKEE (reference sequence).

This clonotype was seen a handful of times. The chain employs TRBV10-3 and TRBJ1-5; weak D call: TRBD1 (6 bases). The CDR3 covers 14 residues. CDR1 ENHRY and CDR2 SYGVKD come from the germline V gene. CDR3 in DNA: TGTGCTACAGGGAGCCCGGTAAGCAATCAGCCCCAGCATTTT. Translating it yields CATGSPVSNQPQHF.